This T cell receptor (beta chain) was captured by sequencing in a study of T cells in Graves' hyperthyroidism and ophthalmopathy. On this clonotype itself: The antigen is not known.

Points from the study as a whole: Most thyroid-expanded clonotypes above 0.001 were also found in blood. Ophthalmopathy and stable hyperthyroidism were separated by a 13 V-J model.

Uncontrolled infections, other autoimmune diseases, pregnancy or lactation led to exclusion of patients. The diagnostic basis comprised clinical symptoms, serum thyroxine and TRAb, thyroid ultrasound and orbital computed tomography. TCR beta CDR3 regions were amplified from RNA transcripts. RT-PCR in the first round (using the HTBI primer set) targeted the TCR CDR3. TCRdb reprocessed the multiplex PCR reads with MiXCR, giving one entry per CDR3 protein. The sample gives 660,000 or so distinct CDR3 sequences, around 20% of which show up once; roughly 30% is in the top ten. The specimen sequenced was blood. The receptor was isolated from a man aged 30-40 years with Graves' ophthalmopathy.

CDR3 DNA sequence: TGTGCCAGCATTAAGGGGCGGGGTGAAAAACTGTTTTTT. This codes for CASIKGRGEKLFF. J is TRBJ1-4 and V is TRBV6-2 or TRBV6-3, with D perhaps matching TRBD1 (5 bases). CDR1 and CDR2 from the germline V gene are MNHEY and SVGEGT. CDR3 length: 13 residues. V lost 7 bases and J 7 bases, leaving 13 bases between the germline ends.